What follows are 17 T cell receptor beta chains derived from one specimen sequenced in a study of shared clonotypes between healthy human individuals. Repertoires were generated with immunoSEQ multiplex PCR, while TCRdb's copy carries only in-frame clones and drops some. The data contain 2 million to 2.5 million clones, around 95% of them singletons. Sequenced: naive CD4+ T cells sorted from blood. Subset: CD45RA+ positively selected. These TCRs come from a man in his late teens or twenties in good health.

The rearrangement links TRBV19 to TRBJ1-5; 8 nucleotides line up with TRBD1. CDR3 size: 15 residues. Germline-derived CDR1 and CDR2 are LNHDA and SQIVND (reference sequence). The V and J ends lost 4 bases and 4 bases, in that order; junction bases with no gene match: 6. The CDR3 spells CASSTQGAGNQPQHF. The CDR3 region has the DNA TGTGCCAGTAGTACCCAGGGGGCCGGGAATCAGCCCCAGCATTTT. The variable domain in full, with the rest retrieved from reference TRBV19 and TRBJ1-5, is DGGITQSPKYLFRKEGQNVTLSCEQNLNHDAMYWYRQDPGQGLRLIYYSQIVNDFQKGDIAEGYSVSREKKESFPLTVTSAQKNPTAFYLCASSTQGAGNQPQHFGDGTRLSIL.

The chain employs TRBV30 and TRBJ1-1, with D possibly matching TRBD1 (6 bases). Germline loops: CDR1 GTSNPN, CDR2 SVGIG (reference sequence). V gave up 6 bases and J gave up 1 base, with 15 bases separating them. There are 14 residues in the CDR3. Here the CDR3 DNA reads TGTGCCTGCTACCCCCGGACAGCGAACACTGAAGCTTTCTTT. This gives the protein CACYPRTANTEAFF.

The sample holds one count of this clone. The chain joins TRBV11-2 to TRBJ1-1; D uncertain. In germline, CDR1 is SGHAT, CDR2 FQNNGV. The CDR3 totals 13 residues. Between the trimmed V and J ends, which lost 6 bases and 8 bases, there was a span of 16 bases. This CDR3 is CASRPGRWVEAFF. The CDR3 DNA is TGTGCCAGCAGACCGGGCCGGTGGGTAGAAGCTTTCTTT.

This clone was recorded once. This chain joins TRBV5-1 and TRBJ2-5, with 9 bases matching TRBD1. The CDR3 sequence is 12 residues long. V trimming: 9 bases; J trimming: 2 bases; junction bases outside the gene matches: 2. Germline V gene data show CDR1 as SGHRS and CDR2 as YFSETQ. DNA of the CDR3: TGCGCCATCGGGACAGGGCAAGAGACCCAGTACTTC. Protein: CAIGTGQETQYF.

The V gene is TRBV5-4, the J gene TRBJ2-7; D may be TRBD2 (5 bases). CDR1 and CDR2 from the germline V gene are SGHNT and YYREEE (reference sequence). V lost 3 bases, J lost 5 bases, and 12 bases lay in between. The CDR3 has 13 amino acids. CDR3 sequence reads: CASSSTSTDEQYF. The DNA for the CDR3 is TGTGCCAGCAGCTCTACTAGTACCGACGAGCAGTACTTC.

Notes on this clone: The sample contains more than one DNA sequence encoding this CDR3. The rearrangement links TRBV4-1 to TRBJ2-5; possibly TRBD2 for D (6 bases). V shed 1 base and J shed 1 base, with 7 bases lying between them. Germline CDR1 reads MGHRA; CDR2 reads YSYEKL. CDR3 length: 14 amino acids. The CDR3 is CASSQVSGQETQYF. The CDR3 coding sequence is TGCGCCAGCAGCCAAGTTAGCGGCCAAGAGACCCAGTACTTC.

This chain joins TRBV11-2 and TRBJ1-4; D remains ambiguous. V dropped 1 base and J dropped 1 base, with 10 bases sitting between them. Germline V gives CDR1 SGHAT, CDR2 FQNNGV. The CDR3 contains 16 residues. CDR3 sequence reads: CASSLGLGGTNEKLFF. CDR3 nucleotides: TGTGCCAGCAGCTTAGGTTTAGGTGGAACTAATGAAAAACTGTTTTTT.

This clone was seen a single time. The V gene is TRBV6-1, the J gene TRBJ2-7; tentative D call: TRBD1 (6 bases). Germline V gene sequence: CDR1 MNHNS, CDR2 SASEGT. The CDR3 sequence is 13 residues long. The germline V and J ends were trimmed by 5 bases and 3 bases, with 11 bases remaining between them. CDR3 in amino acids: CASSLQGRYEQYF. CDR3 nucleotide sequence: TGTGCCAGCAGTTTACAGGGTCGCTACGAGCAGTACTTC.

The chain uses TRBV15 and TRBJ1-2; no firm D call. V lost 0 bases to trimming and J lost 8 bases, with 10 bases between them. Germline V lookup: CDR1 LNHNV, CDR2 YYDKDF (reference sequence). The CDR3 runs to 13 residues. The CDR3 loop reads CATSRERTAGYTF. CDR3 sequence (DNA): TGTGCCACCAGCAGAGAACGGACTGCGGGCTACACCTTC.

V usage is TRBV27 and J usage is TRBJ2-2; 12 positions agree with TRBD2. Germline CDR1 is MNHEY and CDR2 is SMNVEV (reference sequence). CDR3 length: 20 amino acids. Trimming at V came to 4 bases and at J to 2 bases, leaving 14 bases not matched to a gene. CDR3 region: CASSSLGTSGGTSNTGELFF. CDR3 sequence (DNA): TGTGCCAGCAGTTCCTTAGGTACTAGCGGGGGGACGTCCAACACCGGGGAGCTGTTTTTT.

The chain uses TRBV5-1 and TRBJ2-5; no clear D gene. Per germline, CDR1 SGHRS and CDR2 YFSETQ. Trimming left V 4 bases short and J 4 bases short, with 8 bases between. CDR3 length: 12 amino acids. The CDR3 DNA sequence: TGCGCCAGCAGCCCGAGCTTAGAGACCCAGTACTTC. Residues: CASSPSLETQYF.

This chain links TRBV5-1 with TRBJ1-1; TRBD1 might be the D (5 bases). CDR1 is SGHRS and CDR2 is YFSETQ in the germline V gene. The CDR3 runs 17 residues. Trimming cost V 2 bases and J 1 base, with 18 bases left between them. CDR3 coding DNA: TGCGCCAGCAGCTTATTAAGCGCAGGGACGGGGAACACTGAAGCTTTCTTT. Translation: CASSLLSAGTGNTEAFF.

The chain combines TRBV6-5 with TRBJ2-7; TRBD1 is a possible D gene (6 bases). The CDR3 is 14 residues long. Trimming took 4 bases from V and 2 from J, leaving 12 bases between them. CDR1 and CDR2 (germline): MNHEY, SVGAGI. The CDR3 bases are TGTGCCAGCAGTTGGTCCCAGGGGCCCTACGAGCAGTACTTC. Encoded protein: CASSWSQGPYEQYF.

The rearrangement joins TRBV30 to TRBJ1-1; 10 bases are shared with TRBD1. V lost 0 bases and J lost 0; bases outside the gene matches: 7. Germline V gene data show CDR1 as GTSNPN and CDR2 as SVGIG (reference sequence). The CDR3 length is 17 residues. Here the CDR3 DNA reads TGTGCCTGGAGTGTTTACCGGGACAGGGGATTGAACACTGAAGCTTTCTTT. Its protein product is CAWSVYRDRGLNTEAFF.

The chain is built from TRBV27 and TRBJ2-3; no clear D gene. Deletions cut 5 bases from V and 4 bases from J, with 16 bases between. Germline CDR1 MNHEY, CDR2 SMNVEV (reference sequence). This CDR3 is built from 15 residues. The CDR3: CASSSVRIVADTQYF. The CDR3 nucleotides read TGTGCCAGCAGTAGTGTAAGAATAGTTGCAGATACGCAGTATTTT.

J is TRBJ2-7 and V is TRBV5-6, with 7 bases identical to TRBD1. The V segment lost 4 bases and the J segment 0 bases; nucleotides outside the gene matches: 7. The length of the CDR3 is 15 residues. CDR1 SGHDT and CDR2 YYEEEE come from the germline V gene. As DNA, the CDR3 is TGTGCCAGCAGCCGACCGGGACAGATCTCCTACGAGCAGTACTTC. Protein: CASSRPGQISYEQYF. Full variable domain (remainder filled in from reference TRBV5-6 and TRBJ2-7): DAGVTQSPTHLIKTRGQQVTLRCSPKSGHDTVSWYQQALGQGPQFIFQYYEEEERQRGNFPDRFSGHQFPNYSSELNVNALLLGDSALYLCASSRPGQISYEQYFGPGTRLTVT.

The rearrangement links TRBV5-1 to TRBJ1-2; D call uncertain. CDR1 and CDR2 (germline): SGHRS, YFSETQ. Trimming shortened V by 6 bases and J by 4 bases, and 13 bases separated the two germline ends. The CDR3 length is 13 residues. For the CDR3, the DNA is TGCGCCAGCACCGCGAGGACTGGCTATGGCTACACCTTC. Translating gives CASTARTGYGYTF.